This TCR beta chain was recovered during a study of T cells in Graves' hyperthyroidism and ophthalmopathy. This clonotype appeared a few times. The CDR3 is 16 amino acids. Germline CDR1 and CDR2: LGHNA and YNFKEQ. Trimming cost V 3 bases and J 8 bases; bases outside gene matches: 12. Regions amplified from RNA transcripts were the TCR beta CDR3 regions. The HTBI primer set drove a first-round RT-PCR of the TCR CDR3. TCRdb re-called the multiplex PCR reads through MiXCR, storing one row per CDR3 protein. The table includes about 360,000 distinct CDR3 sequences, approximately 19% detected once. This TCR was recovered from a woman between 18 and 30 years old with Graves' hyperthyroidism. The sequenced sample was blood. The V call is TRBV4-2, the J call TRBJ1-1; 10 bases map to TRBD1. The CDR3, as DNA: TGTGCCAGCAGCCACCGGGACAGGGGTTCAACAGGGGAAGCTTTCTTT. Residues: CASSHRDRGSTGEAFF.